The 2 T cell receptor beta chains in this list originate from one sample, sequenced in a study of blood T cell repertoires in COVID-19. The assay was immunoSEQ multiplex PCR, and TCRdb's table has in-frame clones only and misses some. The sample records 220,000 or so clones, around four fifths being singletons. The specimen was peripheral blood. These receptors came from a man aged 30-40 years with active or convalescent COVID-19.

This clone was seen only once. V is TRBV30 and J is TRBJ2-2; D unclear. In germline, CDR1 is GTSNPN, CDR2 SVGIG (reference sequence). CDR3 length: 16 amino acids. V lost 8 bases and J lost 0, with 19 bases in between. CDR3 amino acids: CAADQSRDTNTGELFF. The DNA of the CDR3 is TGTGCCGCCGACCAATCTCGCGACACGAACACCGGGGAGCTGTTTTTT.

The rearrangement joins TRBV11-2 to TRBJ2-7; maybe TRBD1 (5 bases). Germline V gene data show CDR1 as SGHAT and CDR2 as FQNNGV. This CDR3 region has 15 residues. Trimming shortened V by 3 bases and J by 6 bases, and 18 bases separated the two germline ends. The CDR3 protein is CASSLVPGEGAEQYF. The CDR3 coding sequence is TGTGCCAGCAGCTTGGTTCCAGGAGAAGGGGCCGAGCAGTACTTC.